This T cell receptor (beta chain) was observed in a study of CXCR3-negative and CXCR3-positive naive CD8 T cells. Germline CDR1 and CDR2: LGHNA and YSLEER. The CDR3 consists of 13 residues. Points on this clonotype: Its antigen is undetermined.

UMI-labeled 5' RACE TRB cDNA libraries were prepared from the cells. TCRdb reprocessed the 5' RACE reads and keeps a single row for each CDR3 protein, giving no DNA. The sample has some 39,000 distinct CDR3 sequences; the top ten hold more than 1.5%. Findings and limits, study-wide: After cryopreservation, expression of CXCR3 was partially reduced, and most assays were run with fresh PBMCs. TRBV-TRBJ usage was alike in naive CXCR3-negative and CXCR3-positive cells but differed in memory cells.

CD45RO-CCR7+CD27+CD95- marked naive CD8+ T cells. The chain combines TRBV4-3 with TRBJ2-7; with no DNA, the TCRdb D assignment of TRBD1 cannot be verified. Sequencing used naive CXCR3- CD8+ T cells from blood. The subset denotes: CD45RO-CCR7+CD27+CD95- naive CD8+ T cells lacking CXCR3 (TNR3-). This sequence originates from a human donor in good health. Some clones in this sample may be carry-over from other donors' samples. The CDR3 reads CASSQDGGYEQYF.